This TCR beta chain was profiled in a study of regulatory T cells in long-lasting Graves disease. CDR3 regions were amplified by Arm-PCR using iRepertoire HTBI primers to build TCR beta libraries. TCRdb ran MiXCR on the multiplex PCR reads and lists one entry per CDR3 protein. The sample shows approximately 690,000 distinct CDR3 sequences, 25% to 30% of them seen only once. Indicated time point: persistent/refractory GD, antithyroid drugs over 5 years with positive TRAb. The TCR library was made from RNA extracted from PBMCs. The sample holds a few counts of this clonotype. Trimming removed 0 bases from V and 3 bases from J, with 11 bases in between. The CDR3 loop spans 14 amino acids. Germline CDR1 GTSNPN, CDR2 SVGIG (reference sequence).

The sample was peripheral blood mononuclear cells (PBMCs), taken when the disease was refractory, from a patient treated with antithyroid drugs. The rearrangement uses TRBV30 and TRBJ1-1; no reliable D call. The TCR comes from a female donor with Graves disease. Written as DNA, the CDR3 is TGTGCCTGGAGTGTTGATACTTGGGACACTGAAGCTTTCTTT. Translated, it gives CAWSVDTWDTEAFF.